A single sample is the source of the 25 T cell receptor beta chains below, sequenced in a study of blood T cell repertoires in COVID-19. Assay used: immunoSEQ multiplex PCR; TCRdb lists only in-frame clones, some missing. The top ten hold roughly 2.6% of the sample, which has approximately 280,000 clones, roughly nine tenths seen once. Input material: PBMCs or T cells enriched from blood (not recorded which). The receptor set was obtained from a woman younger than 30 who had recovered from COVID-19.

The chain uses TRBV7-9 and TRBJ2-5; 7 nucleotides line up with TRBD1. This CDR3 region has 13 residues. The V gene's germline CDR1 is SEHNR and CDR2 FQNEAQ (reference sequence). Trimming at V came to 5 bases and at J to 2 bases, leaving 2 bases not matched to a gene. The chain's CDR3 is CASSADRQETQYF. Here the CDR3 DNA reads TGTGCCAGCAGCGCGGACAGGCAAGAGACCCAGTACTTC.

V is TRBV11-2 and J is TRBJ1-3; D is possibly TRBD1 (5 bases). V was pared by 0 bases and J by 1 base, with 7 bases between. Germline V gives CDR1 SGHAT, CDR2 FQNNGV. The CDR3 consists of 15 residues. CDR3 bases: TGTGCCAGCAGCTTAGACAGGGTGTCTGGAAACACCATATATTTT. The encoded protein is CASSLDRVSGNTIYF.

The chain joins TRBV20-1 to TRBJ2-2; 10 bases match TRBD2. The length of the CDR3 is 15 residues. Trimming at V came to 3 bases and at J to 3 bases, leaving 4 bases not matched to a gene. Germline CDR1 reads DFQATT; CDR2 reads SNEGSKA (reference sequence). CDR3 in amino acids: CSASRLAGYTGELFF. CDR3 DNA: TGCAGTGCTAGTCGACTAGCGGGTTACACCGGGGAGCTGTTTTTT.

The rearrangement links TRBV2 to TRBJ1-2; a weak D match, TRBD1 (6 bases). The CDR3 is 14 residues long. V shed 4 bases and J shed 4 bases, with 13 bases lying between them. Germline CDR1 and CDR2: SNHLY and FYNNEI. The CDR3 region is CASSGLRDIYGYTF. Here the CDR3 DNA reads TGTGCCAGCAGTGGATTGAGGGACATCTATGGCTACACCTTC. Combining the CDR3 with reference TRBV2 and TRBJ1-2 gives the whole variable domain EPEVTQTPSHQVTQMGQEVILRCVPISNHLYFYWYRQILGQKVEFLVSFYNNEISEKSEIFDDQFSVERPDGSNFTLKIRSTKLEDSAMYFCASSGLRDIYGYTFGSGTRLTVV.

The chain links TRBV11-2 to TRBJ1-4; weak D call: TRBD1 (6 bases). Trimming shortened V by 3 bases and J by 5 bases, and 19 bases separated the two germline ends. The CDR3 covers 17 residues. Germline CDR1 reads SGHAT; CDR2 reads FQNNGV. The CDR3 reads CASSFYRGQPGNEKLFF. CDR3 in DNA: TGTGCCAGCAGCTTCTATAGAGGACAGCCTGGAAATGAAAAACTGTTTTTT.

The CDR3 DNA reads TGTGCCAGCAGTTCGGACAGGGGGCGTCAGCCCCAGCATTTT. Protein sequence: CASSSDRGRQPQHF. This chain connects TRBV27 to TRBJ1-5, with 11 nucleotides matching TRBD1. The CDR3 is made up of 14 amino acids. The V segment lost 4 bases and the J segment 6 bases; nucleotides outside the gene matches: 2. CDR1 MNHEY and CDR2 SMNVEV come from the germline V gene (reference sequence).

The rearrangement joins TRBV5-4 to TRBJ1-1; TRBD1 might be the D (6 bases). Deletions cut 3 bases from V and 1 base from J, with 10 bases between. The CDR3 contains 14 residues. The germline V gene encodes CDR1 SGHNT and CDR2 YYREEE (reference sequence). CDR3 sequence reads: CASSYRVGNTEAFF. CDR3 nucleotides: TGTGCCAGCAGCTACAGGGTAGGGAACACTGAAGCTTTCTTT.

J is TRBJ1-2 and V is TRBV19; tentatively, D is TRBD1 (6 bases). Germline V gene sequence: CDR1 LNHDA, CDR2 SQIVND (reference sequence). The CDR3 length is 14 residues. V was cut by 6 bases and J by 1 base, with 12 bases left in between. This CDR3 reads CASRTQGFNYGYTF. DNA of the CDR3: TGTGCCAGTAGGACACAGGGATTTAACTATGGCTACACCTTC.

J is TRBJ2-1 and V is TRBV29-1; D remains unclear. CDR1 is SQVTM and CDR2 is ANQGSEA in the germline V gene. Trimming left V 8 bases short and J 8 bases short, with 10 bases between. The length of the CDR3 is 10 residues. CDR3: CSLGQHEQFF. CDR3 nucleotides: TGCAGCTTGGGCCAGCATGAGCAGTTCTTC.

This clone was detected once. The V and J genes are TRBV5-1 and TRBJ1-4, with TRBD1 matching over 8 bases. CDR1 SGHRS and CDR2 YFSETQ come from the germline V gene. J was trimmed by 3 bases and V by 3 bases; bases with no gene match: 4. The CDR3 covers 15 residues. The CDR3 DNA reads TGCGCCAGCAGCTATCGACAGGGGTCTAATGAAAAACTGTTTTTT. Translating it yields CASSYRQGSNEKLFF. Together with reference TRBV5-1 and TRBJ1-4, the CDR3 gives the full variable domain: KAGVTQTPRYLIKTRGQQVTLSCSPISGHRSVSWYQQTPGQGLQFLFEYFSETQRNKGNFPGRFSGRQFSNSRSEMNVSTLELGDSALYLCASSYRQGSNEKLFFGSGTQLSVL.

The V call is TRBV29-1, the J call TRBJ2-3; a weak D match, TRBD1 (6 bases). In germline, CDR1 is SQVTM, CDR2 ANQGSEA. Trimming took off 1 base at V and 0 bases at J, with 8 bases between the two ends. The length of the CDR3 is 14 residues. This chain's CDR3 is CSVEGRGSTDTQYF. The CDR3, as DNA: TGCAGCGTTGAAGGCAGGGGTAGCACAGATACGCAGTATTTT.

J is TRBJ1-5 and V is TRBV11-3; 11 bases map to TRBD1. The junction had 8 bases not matched to a gene; V was cut back by 1 base and J by 6 bases. The CDR3 has 17 amino acids. The germline CDR1 and CDR2 sequences are SGHNT and YENEEA. This chain's CDR3 is CASSLVICGTGGQPQHF. The DNA for the CDR3 is TGTGCCAGCAGCTTAGTAATCTGCGGGACAGGGGGTCAGCCCCAGCATTTT. Based on the CDR3 plus reference TRBV11-3 and TRBJ1-5, the full variable domain is EAGVVQSPRYKIIEKKQPVAFWCNPISGHNTLYWYLQNLGQGPELLIRYENEEAVDDSQLPKDRFSAERLKGVDSTLKIQPAELGDSAVYLCASSLVICGTGGQPQHFGDGTRLSIL.

The rearrangement uses TRBV10-3 and TRBJ2-3; tentative D call: TRBD1 (5 bases). The CDR3 spans 19 residues. V dropped 2 bases and J dropped 6 bases, with 27 bases sitting between them. Germline V CDR1 and CDR2: ENHRY, SYGVKD. The CDR3 DNA reads as TGTGCCATCAGTGAGCCCCTTAGAGCGACAGCCAAAAAGTGGGATACGCAGTATTTT. Protein product: CAISEPLRATAKKWDTQYF.

There are a few counts of this clone. The genes are TRBV7-8 and TRBJ1-6; D is undetermined. Trimming took off 5 bases at V and 0 bases at J, with 17 bases between the two ends. The CDR3 totals 18 residues. Germline CDR1 reads SGHVS; CDR2 reads FQNEAQ. The CDR3: CASSVVGRVSSYNSPLHF. In DNA, the CDR3 is TGTGCCAGCAGCGTTGTAGGGCGGGTTAGCTCCTATAATTCACCCCTCCACTTT.

This clone was counted between two and nine times. This chain links TRBV28 with TRBJ1-2, with D perhaps matching TRBD1 (5 bases). This CDR3 is 15 amino acids long. Trimming took 7 bases from V and 4 from J, leaving 19 bases between them. Looked up from germline, CDR1 is MDHEN and CDR2 is SYDVKM. The CDR3 DNA is TGTGCCAGCACCTCCCCGGGTGAGACAGCCTATGGCTACACCTTC. Residues: CASTSPGETAYGYTF.

The gene calls are TRBV30 and TRBJ1-3, with 8 positions matching TRBD1. Germline-derived CDR1 and CDR2 are GTSNPN and SVGIG (reference sequence). J was trimmed by 0 bases and V by 6 bases; bases with no gene match: 7. The CDR3 consists of 15 residues. Here the CDR3 reads CACYGQGSSGNTIYF. CDR3 in DNA: TGTGCCTGCTACGGACAGGGAAGCTCTGGAAACACCATATATTTT.

The chain uses TRBV11-2 and TRBJ1-1; D ambiguous. Per germline, CDR1 SGHAT and CDR2 FQNNGV. V was pared by 0 bases and J by 0 bases, with 8 bases between. The length of the CDR3 is 15 residues. The CDR3 sequence: CASSLEQQMNTEAFF. The CDR3 bases are TGTGCCAGCAGCTTAGAACAACAAATGAACACTGAAGCTTTCTTT.

V gene TRBV19 combines with J gene TRBJ2-5, with no clear D. This CDR3 comprises 15 residues. CDR1 is LNHDA, CDR2 SQIVND, per germline (reference sequence). Trimming cost V 3 bases and J 0 bases, with 11 bases left between them. The CDR3 DNA sequence: TGTGCCAGTAGTATTTCAGGTCGGCACCAAGAGACCCAGTACTTC. Amino acids: CASSISGRHQETQYF.

The rearrangement links TRBV19 to TRBJ1-2; 7 bases line up with TRBD1. The ends lost 5 bases at V and 3 bases at J; junction bases unmatched: 6. The V gene's germline CDR1 is LNHDA and CDR2 SQIVND (reference sequence). This CDR3 comprises 14 residues. The CDR3 region is CASSSQDRYYGYTF. As DNA, the CDR3 is TGTGCCAGTAGTTCGCAGGACAGGTACTATGGCTACACCTTC. Variable domain in full (rest from reference TRBV19 and TRBJ1-2): DGGITQSPKYLFRKEGQNVTLSCEQNLNHDAMYWYRQDPGQGLRLIYYSQIVNDFQKGDIAEGYSVSREKKESFPLTVTSAQKNPTAFYLCASSSQDRYYGYTFGSGTRLTVV.

The rearrangement uses TRBV7-9 and TRBJ2-5; 10 bases match TRBD2. Per germline, CDR1 SEHNR and CDR2 FQNEAQ (reference sequence). The CDR3 is 16 residues long. The junction had 9 bases not matched to a gene; V was cut back by 1 base and J by 7 bases. In nucleotides, the CDR3 is TGTGCCAGCAGCTTAGTGGGAGGACTAGCGGCGGTGACCCAGTACTTC. This sequence encodes CASSLVGGLAAVTQYF.

The CDR3 DNA reads TGTGCCAGCAGCTTAGAAGGAGGGCTTCGCTATGAGCAGTTCTTC. This translates into CASSLEGGLRYEQFF. V usage is TRBV11-3 and J usage is TRBJ2-1, with D possibly being TRBD2 (6 bases). Germline values: CDR1 SGHNT, CDR2 YENEEA. With 0 bases removed from V and 8 bases from J, the gap between germline ends came to 14 bases. The CDR3 runs 15 residues.

The V call is TRBV7-9, the J call TRBJ1-3, with a tentative D call TRBD1 (6 bases). The CDR3 totals 16 residues. V was shortened by 4 bases and J by 0 bases, with 13 bases between the two germline ends. Germline values: CDR1 SEHNR, CDR2 FQNEAQ (reference sequence). The CDR3 coding sequence is TGTGCCAGCAGCTCTCAGGGGTATACCTCTGGAAACACCATATATTTT. Encoded protein: CASSSQGYTSGNTIYF.

CDR3 region: CASSARPRGGNEQFF. The CDR3, as DNA: TGTGCCAGCAGTGCCCGCCCGCGGGGTGGGAATGAGCAGTTCTTC. The chain links TRBV2 to TRBJ2-1; possibly TRBD2 for D (6 bases). The V and J ends lost 4 bases and 7 bases respectively, with 17 bases between them. The CDR3 runs 15 residues. From germline, CDR1 is SNHLY and CDR2 FYNNEI.

V gene TRBV18 combines with J gene TRBJ1-4; 7 bases are a match to TRBD1. Unmatched junction bases numbered 10, after V lost 6 bases and J lost 0 bases. The CDR3 runs to 17 residues. CDR1 is KGHSH and CDR2 is LQKENI in the germline V gene. CDR3 sequence (DNA): TGTGCCAGCTCCCCCCCGGGACAGACGGCAACTAATGAAAAACTGTTTTTT. The encoded protein is CASSPPGQTATNEKLFF.

J is TRBJ2-3 and V is TRBV3-1 (or the pseudogene TRBV3-2); TRBD2 aligns across 7 bases. Per germline, CDR1 LGHDT and CDR2 YNNKEL (reference sequence). J was trimmed by 7 bases and V by 1 base; bases with no gene match: 2. CDR3 size: 13 residues. The CDR3 nucleotides read TGTGCCAGCAGCCAAGGACTAGCCAATACGCAGTATTTT. Amino acid sequence: CASSQGLANTQYF.